The 21 T cell receptor beta chains listed next were all sequenced from one sample in a study of T cells in localized non-small cell lung cancer. Assay used: immunoSEQ multiplex PCR; TCRdb lists only in-frame clones, some missing. This sample yields roughly 16,000 clones, of which approximately 91% are seen a single time; roughly a quarter belongs to the top ten. This specimen was peripheral blood, taken before any cancer treatment. These receptors all stem from a female donor over 55 with stage III squamous cell lung carcinoma.

The genes are TRBV6-5 and TRBJ1-5; 7 positions agree with TRBD1. The CDR3 is 14 amino acids. V trimming: 5 bases; J trimming: 4 bases; junction bases outside the gene matches: 5. Germline-derived CDR1 and CDR2 are MNHEY and SVGAGI. Here the CDR3 reads CASSPQGQNQPQHF. CDR3 nucleotide sequence: TGTGCCAGCAGTCCTCAGGGACAGAATCAGCCCCAGCATTTT.

The chain is built from TRBV7-8 and TRBJ2-5, with TRBD1 as a possible D gene (6 bases). The CDR3 length is 13 residues. Trimming removed 6 bases from V and 4 bases from J, with 12 bases in between. The germline V gene encodes CDR1 SGHVS and CDR2 FQNEAQ. This chain's CDR3 is CASRGAIAETQYF. DNA for the CDR3: TGTGCCAGCAGGGGGGCCATAGCAGAGACCCAGTACTTC. The full variable domain, its missing parts supplied by reference TRBV7-8 and TRBJ2-5, is GAGVSQSPRYKVAKRGQDVALRCDPISGHVSLFWYQQALGQGPEFLTYFQNEAQLDKSGLPSDRFFAERPEGSVSTLKIQRTQQEDSAVYLCASRGAIAETQYFGPGTRLLVL.

This clone is medium-sized in the sample. The rearrangement uses TRBV6-1 and TRBJ1-2, with TRBD1 matching 8 bases. CDR3 length: 15 amino acids. The ends lost 0 bases at V and 6 bases at J; junction bases unmatched: 6. Germline V gives CDR1 MNHNS, CDR2 SASEGT. Written as DNA, the CDR3 is TGTGCCAGCAGTGAAGCGGCAGACAGGGGTCATGGCTACACCTTC. This sequence encodes CASSEAADRGHGYTF.

The chain recombines TRBV5-1 with TRBJ2-3; D is undetermined. This CDR3 has 12 residues. CDR1 is SGHRS, CDR2 YFSETQ, per germline. The V end was cut by 2 bases, the J end by 1 base, with 2 bases between. The CDR3 protein is CASSFGTDTQYF. CDR3 in DNA: TGCGCCAGCAGCTTCGGCACAGATACGCAGTATTTT.

The CDR3 here is CASSLAMDWADEDTQYF. The CDR3 coding sequence is TGTGCCAGCAGCTTAGCTATGGATTGGGCGGATGAGGATACGCAGTATTTT. J is TRBJ2-3 and V is TRBV7-2; D is unresolved. Per germline, CDR1 SGHTA and CDR2 FQGNSA. The CDR3 is 17 residues long. V was trimmed by 0 bases and J by 6 bases, leaving 19 bases between them.

J is TRBJ2-7 and V is TRBV5-1, with unresolved D. This CDR3 contains 14 residues. CDR1 and CDR2 (germline): SGHRS, YFSETQ. With 0 bases removed from V and 1 base from J, the gap between germline ends came to 8 bases. The chain's CDR3 is CASSLGAVSYEQYF. DNA of the CDR3: TGCGCCAGCAGCTTGGGAGCAGTGTCCTACGAGCAGTACTTC.

This sequence joins TRBV5-8 and TRBJ2-5; no clear D. The CDR3 runs 13 residues. The V end lost 4 bases, the J end lost 4 bases, and 11 bases lay between the germline ends. Per germline, CDR1 SGHTS and CDR2 YDEGEE. The CDR3 loop is CASSPGLRETQYF. CDR3 sequence (DNA): TGTGCCAGCAGCCCCGGTTTGAGAGAGACCCAGTACTTC. Looking up the rest from reference TRBV5-8 and TRBJ2-5 gives the full variable domain: EAGVTQSPTHLIKTRGQQATLRCSPISGHTSVYWYQQALGLGLQFLLWYDEGEERNRGNFPPRFSGRQFPNYSSELNVNALELEDSALYLCASSPGLRETQYFGPGTRLLVL.

The chain recombines TRBV19 with TRBJ1-2; TRBD1 aligns across 9 bases. The germline CDR1 and CDR2 sequences are LNHDA and SQIVND (reference sequence). The CDR3 runs 14 residues. V dropped 8 bases and J dropped 6; count of bases not matched to a gene: 10. In nucleotides, the CDR3 is TGTGCCAGTTCGGGACAGGGCAGCTTAGATGGCTACACCTTC. This encodes CASSGQGSLDGYTF.

As regards this clone: One end of the junction fails to match germline, which may point to a read error. The rearrangement joins TRBV7-4 to TRBJ1-3; D possibly corresponds to TRBD1 (6 bases). Germline CDR1 is SGHVT and CDR2 is SQSDAQ. The CDR3 is made up of 17 amino acids. This chain's CDR3 is CASTSPPDRHSGNTIYF. The CDR3, as DNA: TGTGCAAGCACGAGCCCTCCGGACAGACACTCTGGAAACACCATATATTTT.

This chain links TRBV6-6 with TRBJ2-7, with 8 bases lining up with TRBD1. The CDR3 spans 15 residues. Germline lookup yields CDR1 MNHNY and CDR2 SVGAGI (reference sequence). V was pared by 4 bases and J by 4 bases, with 9 bases of the junction left unmatched. This CDR3 is CASSSPGTGFYEQYF. The CDR3 DNA follows: TGTGCCAGCAGTTCCCCCGGGACAGGCTTTTACGAGCAGTACTTC.

This clone was detected a few times. The V and J genes are TRBV19 and TRBJ1-5; D is perhaps TRBD1 (6 bases). Deletions cut 5 bases from V and 3 bases from J, with 11 bases between. Germline V gives CDR1 LNHDA, CDR2 SQIVND (reference sequence). The CDR3 runs to 14 residues. CDR3 sequence (DNA): TGTGCCAGTAGTCACAGGGCGGACAATCAGCCCCAGCATTTT. Protein product: CASSHRADNQPQHF.

V and J are TRBV19 and TRBJ2-4; no firm D call. The CDR3 contains 19 residues. The V and J ends lost 0 bases and 0 bases respectively, with 18 bases between them. Germline V gives CDR1 LNHDA, CDR2 SQIVND (reference sequence). CDR3 in DNA: TGTGCCAGTAGTATAGAAGTACGGCGCCCGAATATAGCCAAAAACATTCAGTACTTC. Translation gives CASSIEVRRPNIAKNIQYF. Using reference TRBV19 and TRBJ2-4 for the parts outside the CDR3, the full variable domain is DGGITQSPKYLFRKEGQNVTLSCEQNLNHDAMYWYRQDPGQGLRLIYYSQIVNDFQKGDIAEGYSVSREKKESFPLTVTSAQKNPTAFYLCASSIEVRRPNIAKNIQYFGAGTRLSVL.

The chain couples TRBV5-1 to TRBJ2-3; 10 bases line up with TRBD2. This CDR3 comprises 20 residues. V shed 0 bases and J 0 bases; nucleotides not matched to a gene: 13. Germline CDR1 is SGHRS and CDR2 is YFSETQ. As DNA, the CDR3 is TGCGCCAGCAGCTTGGATCCGACCTTAATGACTAGCGGGAGCACAGATACGCAGTATTTT. Translation: CASSLDPTLMTSGSTDTQYF.

This chain links TRBV19 with TRBJ1-1; D not certain. With 6 bases removed from V and 2 bases from J, the gap between germline ends came to 13 bases. The CDR3 consists of 14 residues. Germline V gene data show CDR1 as LNHDA and CDR2 as SQIVND (reference sequence). CDR3 residues: CASSAGNINTEAFF. The CDR3 DNA reads as TGTGCCAGTAGCGCCGGGAATATTAACACTGAAGCTTTCTTT.

The J gene is TRBJ2-5, the V gene TRBV5-1; D not certain. This CDR3 spans 15 amino acids. The germline V gene has CDR1 SGHRS and CDR2 YFSETQ. V lost 0 bases to trimming and J lost 0 bases, with 9 bases between them. The DNA for the CDR3 is TGCGCCAGCAGCTTGGGCGGATCGTACCAAGAGACCCAGTACTTC. Its protein is CASSLGGSYQETQYF.

This clone was observed a single time. This rearrangement joins TRBV5-1 to TRBJ1-4; D not certain. Trimming cost V 3 bases and J 8 bases, with 17 bases left between them. This CDR3 contains 15 residues. Germline V CDR1 and CDR2: SGHRS, YFSETQ. For the CDR3, the DNA is TGCGCCAGCAGCTCTTCTGGGGTGAGTGGAGAAAAACTGTTTTTT. Amino acids: CASSSSGVSGEKLFF.

This rearrangement joins TRBV6-1 to TRBJ1-3; D gene unclear. V was cut by 7 bases and J by 8 bases, with 9 bases left in between. Germline V gene data show CDR1 as MNHNS and CDR2 as SASEGT. The CDR3 spans 11 residues. CDR3 amino acids: CASTRRDTIYF. In DNA, the CDR3 is TGTGCCAGCACCCGACGGGACACCATATATTTT.

On this clone itself: A far larger clone lies a single base away; this is likely a read error. This rearrangement joins TRBV4-2 to TRBJ2-7; a weak D match, TRBD2 (5 bases). The V gene's germline CDR1 is LGHNA and CDR2 YNFKEQ. This CDR3 is 15 amino acids long. The germline V and J ends were trimmed by 0 bases and 3 bases, with 12 bases remaining between them. CDR3 in DNA: TGTGCCAGCAGCCAAGAAGTGGGAGAACTCTACGAGCAGTACTTC. Translation: CASSQEVGELYEQYF.

The gene calls are TRBV19 and TRBJ2-7, with D uncertain. Trimming removed 3 bases at V and 2 bases at J, with 11 bases between. Germline CDR1 LNHDA, CDR2 SQIVND (reference sequence). The CDR3 has 14 amino acids. The CDR3 region is CASSIQVWTYEQYF. The CDR3 region has the DNA TGTGCCAGTAGTATCCAGGTATGGACCTACGAGCAGTACTTC.

The genes are TRBV7-2 and TRBJ2-2; the match to TRBD2 covers 7 bases. Germline V gives CDR1 SGHTA, CDR2 FQGNSA. The ends lost 1 base at V and 1 base at J; junction bases unmatched: 6. The CDR3 contains 17 residues. DNA for the CDR3: TGTGCCAGCAGCTTAGTGAGTCCTAGCGGGAACACCGGGGAGCTGTTTTTT. It translates to CASSLVSPSGNTGELFF.

The V gene is TRBV11-2, the J gene TRBJ2-5; the match to TRBD2 covers 13 bases. The CDR3 runs to 17 residues. CDR1 is SGHAT and CDR2 is FQNNGV in the germline V gene. V dropped 1 base and J dropped 5; count of bases not matched to a gene: 7. CDR3 amino acids: CASSLGLAGGLGETQYF. The CDR3 DNA is TGTGCCAGCAGCTTAGGACTAGCGGGAGGATTAGGGGAGACCCAGTACTTC. The full variable domain, completed using reference TRBV11-2 and TRBJ2-5, is EAGVAQSPRYKIIEKRQSVAFWCNPISGHATLYWYQQILGQGPKLLIQFQNNGVVDDSQLPKDRFSAERLKGVDSTLKIQPAKLEDSAVYLCASSLGLAGGLGETQYFGPGTRLLVL.